These T cell receptor beta chains were read from a single sample in a study of T cell responses to AZD1222 COVID-19 vaccine. Sequencing was performed with immunoSEQ multiplex PCR; in TCRdb, only in-frame clones are kept and a portion is missing. The sample shows 60,000 to 85,000 clones, about 80% of them seen only once. The sequencing here drew on peripheral blood, taken 28 days after the second dose of the MenACWY control vaccine. The receptors here all came from an adult who received the MenACWY meningococcal vaccine as a control. Each CDR3 is given with its conserved first and last residue. D genes are given only for firm matches. Not every row has a clone size; where given, it reads once, few, many or a size class.

>TRBJ1-1|-|TRBV6-5|-
TGTGCCAGCAAACAGGTCGAGGACACTGAAGCTTTCTTT
CASKQVEDTEAFF
>TRBJ1-1|-|TRBV5-1|-
TGCGCCAGCAGACCCGGGACAAGGACCACTGAAGCTTTCTTT
CASRPGTRTTEAFF
>TRBJ1-2|-|TRBV2|-
TGTGCCAGCAGTGAAGCGGCAGGGGTTGGCTATGGCTACACCTTC
CASSEAAGVGYGYTF
>TRBJ1-1|-|TRBV2|-
TGTGCCAGCAGTGAAGTACTTGTGAACACTGAAGCTTTCTTT
CASSEVLVNTEAFF
>TRBJ2-7|TRBD1|TRBV6-1|once
TGTGCCAGCAGTGACTTCGACAGGGGGCTGGGCGAGCAGTACTTC
CASSDFDRGLGEQYF
>TRBJ1-1|-|TRBV19|-
TGTGCCAGTAGTACGACGGCGAACACTGAAGCTTTCTTT
CASSTTANTEAFF
>TRBJ2-7|TRBD2|TRBV11-2|-
TGTGCCAGCAGCTTGGGACTAGCGGGGGCCGAGCAGTACTTC
CASSLGLAGAEQYF
>TRBJ2-5|-|TRBV3-1/TRBV3-2|-
TGTGCCAGCAGGGGAAGTATACAAGAGACCCAGTACTTC
CASRGSIQETQYF
>TRBJ1-1|-|TRBV13|-
TGTGCCAGCAGCCGGGGACTGACAGCTGAAGCTTTCTTT
CASSRGLTAEAFF
>TRBJ2-1|TRBD2|TRBV6-2/TRBV6-3|-
TGTGCCAGCAGCTCTACTAGCGAGCACAATGAGCAGTTCTTC
CASSSTSEHNEQFF
>TRBJ1-1|-|TRBV11-3|-
TGTGCCAGCAGCAAAAGCTGGAACACTGAAGCTTTCTTT
CASSKSWNTEAFF
>TRBJ2-3|-|TRBV5-1|once
TGCGCCAGCAGCACCTCTAGTTTGGGTCTGGGGGATACGCAGTATTTT
CASSTSSLGLGDTQYF
>TRBJ2-4|TRBD2|TRBV5-1|-
TGCGCCAGCAGTAGACTAGCGGGAGACCCCAACATTCAGTACTTC
CASSRLAGDPNIQYF
>TRBJ2-7|TRBD2|TRBV19|once
TGTGCCGCTAGGGAGGGGCCCTCCTACGAGCAGTACTTC
CAAREGPSYEQYF
>TRBJ2-5|TRBD2|TRBV15|-
TGTGCCACCAGCAGAGAAAGGGTAGCGGGAGGAGGAACCCAGTACTTC
CATSRERVAGGGTQYF
>TRBJ2-5|-|TRBV11-2|-
TGTGCCAGCAGCTTAGTAGGAGAGACCCAGTACTTC
CASSLVGETQYF
>TRBJ2-1|TRBD2|TRBV19|-
TGTGCCAGTAGTGGGACTAGCGGATACCCAGGGGAGCAGTTCTTC
CASSGTSGYPGEQFF
>TRBJ1-5|TRBD1|TRBV28|once
TGTGCCAGCAGTTTATCAGGGGGTTTCAATCAGCCCCAGCATTTT
CASSLSGGFNQPQHF
>TRBJ2-7|-|TRBV19|-
TGTGCCAGTAGTCCAGGTGGTTACGAGCAGTACTTC
CASSPGGYEQYF
>TRBJ2-7|-|TRBV5-1|-
TGCGCCAGCAGCTTGGCGGGGCCCGGCTCTACTGCCTACGAGCAGTACTTC
CASSLAGPGSTAYEQYF
>TRBJ1-4|-|TRBV2|-
TGTGCCAGCAGTACCTCGGGGGGAGCTAATGAAAAACTGTTTTTT
CASSTSGGANEKLFF
>TRBJ1-6|-|TRBV25-1|-
TGTGCCAGCAGTGGGCAGGGGTATTATTCACCCCTCCACTTT
CASSGQGYYSPLHF
>TRBJ1-1|-|TRBV4-3|-
TGCGCCAGCAGCCAAGAAGGAGTCACTGAAGCTTTCTTT
CASSQEGVTEAFF
>TRBJ2-2|-|TRBV5-4|-
TGTGCCAGCAGCTTGAGGGGGAACGGGGAGCTGTTTTTT
CASSLRGNGELFF
>TRBJ2-2|-|TRBV19|once
TGTGCCAGTAGGGATGCAGGGTACACCGGGGAGCTGTTTTTT
CASRDAGYTGELFF
>TRBJ1-3|-|TRBV28|-
TGTGCCAGCAGTCCGCAGGGGTTAACTGGAAACACCATATATTTT
CASSPQGLTGNTIYF
>TRBJ1-1|TRBD1|TRBV2|-
TGTGCCAGCAGTGGGGAGACAGGGAGGGTGATAACTGAAGCTTTCTTT
CASSGETGRVITEAFF
>TRBJ2-5|-|TRBV2|-
TGTGCCAGCAGTTGGACAGTTCAAGAGACCCAGTACTTC
CASSWTVQETQYF